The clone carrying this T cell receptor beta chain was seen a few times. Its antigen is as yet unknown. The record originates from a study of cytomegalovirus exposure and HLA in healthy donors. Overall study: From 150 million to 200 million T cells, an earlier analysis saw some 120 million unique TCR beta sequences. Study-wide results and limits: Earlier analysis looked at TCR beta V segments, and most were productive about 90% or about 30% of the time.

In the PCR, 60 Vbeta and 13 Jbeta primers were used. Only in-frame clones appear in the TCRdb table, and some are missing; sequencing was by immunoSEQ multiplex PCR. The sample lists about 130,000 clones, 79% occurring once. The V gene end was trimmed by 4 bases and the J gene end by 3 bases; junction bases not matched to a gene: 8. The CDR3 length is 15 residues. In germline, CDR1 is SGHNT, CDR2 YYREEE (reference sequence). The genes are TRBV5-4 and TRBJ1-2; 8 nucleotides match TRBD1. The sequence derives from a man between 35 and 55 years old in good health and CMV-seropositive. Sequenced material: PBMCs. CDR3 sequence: CASSLRTGRYYGYTF. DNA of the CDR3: TGTGCCAGCAGCCTTCGGACAGGGAGGTACTATGGCTACACCTTC.